These 17 T cell receptor beta chains originate from one sample sequenced in a study of blood T cell repertoires in COVID-19. TCRdb keeps only in-frame clones here, not all; method: immunoSEQ multiplex PCR. The data hold approximately 270,000 clones, with around 90% observed a single time. The sequenced sample consisted of peripheral blood. The receptors were sampled from a man between 45 and 60 years old with acute or convalescent COVID-19.

The genes are TRBV5-4 and TRBJ2-7; 13 positions match TRBD2. The trim removed 3 bases at V and 5 bases at J, leaving 8 bases unmatched. The CDR3 spans 16 residues. Germline V gives CDR1 SGHNT, CDR2 YYREEE (reference sequence). Here the CDR3 DNA reads TGTGCCAGCAGCTCTCACACTAGCGGGGGGGGAGACGAGCAGTACTTC. Protein product: CASSSHTSGGGDEQYF.

J is TRBJ2-5 and V is TRBV6-5; D might be TRBD2 (7 bases). CDR1 is MNHEY, CDR2 SVGAGI, per germline. V lost 6 bases and J lost 4, with 15 bases in between. The CDR3 totals 14 residues. DNA for the CDR3: TGTGCCAGCAGAGGGATGGGGGGGCCAGAGACCCAGTACTTC. It yields the protein CASRGMGGPETQYF.

The rearrangement links TRBV7-9 to TRBJ1-2; D may be TRBD1 (6 bases). Looked up from germline, CDR1 is SEHNR and CDR2 is FQNEAQ (reference sequence). V lost 8 bases and J 6 bases, leaving 13 bases between the germline ends. This CDR3 region has 12 residues. In DNA, the CDR3 is TGTGCCAGCGTGCGGGAGGGGGATGGCTACACCTTC. It codes for CASVREGDGYTF.

The rearrangement links TRBV5-6 to TRBJ2-3, with 8 positions matching TRBD2. The CDR3 runs 16 residues. Germline CDR1 and CDR2: SGHDT and YYEEEE. V lost 3 bases, J lost 0 bases, and 6 bases stayed unmatched. The DNA for the CDR3 is TGTGCCAGCAGCTCCCCCGGACTAGCTAGCACAGATACGCAGTATTTT. Protein product: CASSSPGLASTDTQYF.

The count of this clone is one. The rearrangement joins TRBV19 to TRBJ1-1, with D possibly matching TRBD1 (5 bases). CDR1 LNHDA and CDR2 SQIVND come from the germline V gene (reference sequence). Between the trimmed V and J ends, which lost 6 bases and 1 base, there was a span of 24 bases. The CDR3 runs 18 residues. In DNA form, the CDR3 reads TGTGCCAGTAGCACTCCTAACAGGTTCTTTAGTGGGAACACTGAAGCTTTCTTT. Amino acid sequence: CASSTPNRFFSGNTEAFF. The complete variable domain, with remaining parts taken from reference TRBV19 and TRBJ1-1, reads DGGITQSPKYLFRKEGQNVTLSCEQNLNHDAMYWYRQDPGQGLRLIYYSQIVNDFQKGDIAEGYSVSREKKESFPLTVTSAQKNPTAFYLCASSTPNRFFSGNTEAFFGQGTRLTVV.

The chain carries TRBV6-1 and TRBJ2-1; the match to TRBD2 covers 10 bases. The germline gives CDR1 MNHNS, CDR2 SASEGT. V dropped 3 bases and J dropped 7; count of bases not matched to a gene: 9. This CDR3 is 16 amino acids long. The CDR3 loop reads CASSDRSGGLSNEQFF. CDR3 nucleotide sequence: TGTGCCAGCAGTGATCGTAGCGGGGGGTTATCTAATGAGCAGTTCTTC.

The genes are TRBV29-1 and TRBJ1-2; TRBD1 is a possible D gene (5 bases). Germline CDR1 and CDR2: SQVTM and ANQGSEA. The V gene lost 6 bases and the J gene lost 8 bases, with 19 bases spanning the gap. This CDR3 contains 13 residues. The CDR3 DNA reads TGCAGCGTAGCCGGGACTGGCCCGGGAGGCTACACCTTC. Protein: CSVAGTGPGGYTF.

The genes are TRBV5-1 and TRBJ2-7; a possible D gene is TRBD1 (6 bases). Trimming pared 0 bases from V and 6 bases from J, leaving 16 bases between. Germline-derived CDR1 and CDR2 are SGHRS and YFSETQ. The CDR3 runs 15 residues. The DNA of the CDR3 is TGCGCCAGCAGCTTGGCCCAACAACAGGGTCGCGAGCAGTACTTC. This translates into CASSLAQQQGREQYF.

The chain joins TRBV5-1 to TRBJ2-1; D is unresolved. The length of the CDR3 is 14 residues. Between the trimmed V and J ends, which lost 0 bases and 13 bases, there was a span of 17 bases. Germline loops: CDR1 SGHRS, CDR2 YFSETQ. CDR3 coding DNA: TGCGCCAGCAGCTTGGAAGCCGGATCGAGGATTCAGTTCTTC. Protein: CASSLEAGSRIQFF.

The chain combines TRBV2 with TRBJ2-1, with 9 nucleotides matching TRBD2. The CDR3 has 15 residues. Germline CDR1 reads SNHLY; CDR2 reads FYNNEI. Trimming removed 8 bases from V and 9 bases from J; junction bases left unmatched: 14. CDR3 bases: TGTGCCAGCCCCGGGGCGGGGGGGTTCTTGGTTGAGCAGTTCTTC. Translating gives CASPGAGGFLVEQFF.

This clone showed up many times. This sequence joins TRBV6-1 and TRBJ2-7; weak D call: TRBD1 (8 bases). The CDR3 is 16 amino acids. V was shortened by 3 bases and J by 0 bases, with 15 bases between the two germline ends. Germline lookup yields CDR1 MNHNS and CDR2 SASEGT. CDR3 DNA: TGTGCCAGCAGTGACGGGGGGACAGGAATCTCCTACGAGCAGTACTTC. It specifies CASSDGGTGISYEQYF.

This chain joins TRBV11-2 and TRBJ1-1; weak D call: TRBD1 (5 bases). This CDR3 spans 14 amino acids. The germline CDR1 and CDR2 sequences are SGHAT and FQNNGV. Deletions cut 3 bases from V and 5 bases from J, with 13 bases between. In nucleotides, the CDR3 is TGTGCCAGCAGCTTCACGGGGGGTGGGACTGAAGCTTTCTTT. Encoded protein: CASSFTGGGTEAFF.

The V and J genes are TRBV14 and TRBJ2-5; D may be TRBD2 (7 bases). V shed 4 bases and J shed 4 bases, with 16 bases lying between them. Germline loops: CDR1 SGHDN, CDR2 FVKESK. The CDR3 sequence is 15 residues long. This CDR3 reads CASSPLGGRVETQYF. Here the CDR3 DNA reads TGTGCCAGCAGCCCCTTGGGGGGGCGCGTAGAGACCCAGTACTTC.

The J gene is TRBJ2-5, the V gene TRBV4-2; 10 bases map to TRBD1. The ends lost 5 bases at V and 6 bases at J; junction bases unmatched: 9. CDR3 length: 15 amino acids. Germline V gene lookup returns CDR1 LGHNA and CDR2 YNFKEQ. CDR3 region: CASSTLQGQGKTQYF. In DNA, the CDR3 is TGTGCCAGCAGCACGCTCCAGGGACAGGGGAAGACCCAGTACTTC.

A remark on this clone: Other DNA sequences of this sample code for an identical CDR3. The chain is built from TRBV20-1 and TRBJ2-7, with a tentative D call TRBD2 (5 bases). Trimming removed 3 bases at V and 5 bases at J, with 8 bases between. Per germline, CDR1 DFQATT and CDR2 SNEGSKA (reference sequence). The CDR3 contains 11 residues. CDR3 bases: TGCAGTGCTAGGAGCGGACACGAGCAGTACTTC. This gives the protein CSARSGHEQYF.

This rearrangement joins TRBV18 to TRBJ2-3; 8 nucleotides align to TRBD1. V lost 4 bases to trimming and J lost 4 bases; unmatched junction nucleotides: 4. CDR3 length: 14 amino acids. Germline V lookup: CDR1 KGHSH, CDR2 LQKENI. The CDR3 coding sequence is TGTGCCAGCTCACTTGACAGGGGTCCAGATACGCAGTATTTT. Translating gives CASSLDRGPDTQYF.

The chain recombines TRBV5-6 with TRBJ2-7; a weak D match, TRBD1 (6 bases). Trimming pared 2 bases from V and 6 bases from J, leaving 15 bases between. CDR3 length: 14 amino acids. The germline CDR1 and CDR2 sequences are SGHDT and YYEEEE. CDR3 sequence (DNA): TGTGCCAGCAGCTTTCAACAGGGCTTTGGCGAGCAGTACTTC. Translation gives CASSFQQGFGEQYF. Full variable domain (remainder filled in from reference TRBV5-6 and TRBJ2-7): DAGVTQSPTHLIKTRGQQVTLRCSPKSGHDTVSWYQQALGQGPQFIFQYYEEEERQRGNFPDRFSGHQFPNYSSELNVNALLLGDSALYLCASSFQQGFGEQYFGPGTRLTVT.